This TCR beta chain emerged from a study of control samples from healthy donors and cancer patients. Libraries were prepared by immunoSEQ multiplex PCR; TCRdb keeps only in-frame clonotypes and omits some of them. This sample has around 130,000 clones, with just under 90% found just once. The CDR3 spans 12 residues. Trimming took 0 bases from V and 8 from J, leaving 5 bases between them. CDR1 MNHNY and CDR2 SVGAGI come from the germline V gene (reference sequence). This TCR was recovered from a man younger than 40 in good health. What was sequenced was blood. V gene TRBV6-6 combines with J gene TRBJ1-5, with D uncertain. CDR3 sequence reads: CASSYSREPQHF. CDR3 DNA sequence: TGTGCCAGCAGTTACTCGAGGGAGCCCCAGCATTTT.